This TCR beta chain was captured by sequencing in a study of shared clonotypes between healthy human individuals. Germline V lookup: CDR1 MNHEY, CDR2 SMNVEV (reference sequence). CDR3 length: 15 amino acids. The V and J ends lost 2 bases and 2 bases respectively, with 7 bases between them. Profiled with immunoSEQ multiplex PCR; TCRdb holds only in-frame clones, not every one. This sample carries around 2,000,000 clones, over 85% of them seen once, and the ten largest clones take approximately 0.13%. This rearrangement joins TRBV27 to TRBJ1-6; D is ambiguous. The origin of this receptor is a man aged 18 to 30 in good health. The sample was naive CD4+ T cells sorted from blood. Stated subset: CD45RA+ positively selected. In nucleotides, the CDR3 is TGTGCCAGCAGTTTAAGGGAGCCCTATAATTCACCCCTCCACTTT. It yields the protein CASSLREPYNSPLHF.